One sample yielded the 13 T cell receptor beta chains listed below, sequenced in a study of cytomegalovirus exposure and HLA in healthy donors. Primers included in the PCR were 60 Vbeta and 13 Jbeta primers. The assay was immunoSEQ multiplex PCR, and TCRdb's table has in-frame clones only and misses some. Found here are 90,000 to 130,000 clones, about 70% of them singletons; the top ten hold 4% to 5.5%. Sequenced: PBMCs. These receptor sequences come from a man aged 30 to 45 in good health and CMV-seropositive.

The chain recombines TRBV7-8 with TRBJ1-6; the match to TRBD1 covers 12 bases. Losses at the gene ends were 5 bases for V and 9 bases for J; bases not matched to a gene: 5. Germline V gives CDR1 SGHVS, CDR2 FQNEAQ. The CDR3 sequence is 15 residues long. The CDR3 here is CASSAGTGGSSPLHF. The CDR3, as DNA: TGTGCCAGCAGCGCCGGGACAGGGGGCAGTTCACCCCTCCACTTT.

V gene TRBV27 combines with J gene TRBJ2-5; 7 bases map to TRBD2. The end of the DNA is better explained by TRBJ2-7, so the J call may be wrong. Germline-derived CDR1 and CDR2 are MNHEY and SMNVEV (reference sequence). This CDR3 has 17 amino acids. CDR3 nucleotide sequence: TGTGCCAGCAGTTTATCCACCCTCGGGAGGTACCCCTACGAGCAGTACTTC. This translates into CASSLSTLGRYPYEQYF.

Only a few counts were recorded for this clone. This chain links TRBV19 with TRBJ1-2; D may be TRBD1 (6 bases). CDR1 is LNHDA and CDR2 is SQIVND in the germline V gene (reference sequence). The CDR3 is 13 amino acids. Trimming took 5 bases from V and 3 from J, leaving 10 bases between them. The CDR3 DNA reads as TGTGCCAGTAGTTTCGGACAGTACTATGGCTACACCTTC. Its translation is CASSFGQYYGYTF.

V usage is TRBV9 and J usage is TRBJ1-1; perhaps TRBD1 as D (6 bases). The V end was cut by 0 bases, the J end by 4 bases, with 10 bases between. The CDR3 consists of 14 residues. Looked up from germline, CDR1 is SGDLS and CDR2 is YYNGEE. This chain's CDR3 is CASSVDRVATEAFF. CDR3 in DNA: TGTGCCAGCAGCGTAGACAGGGTTGCCACTGAAGCTTTCTTT.

This chain uses TRBV5-1 with TRBJ2-1, with 12 bases fitting TRBD2. CDR3 length: 16 residues. The germline gives CDR1 SGHRS, CDR2 YFSETQ. Losses at the gene ends were 0 bases for V and 6 bases for J; bases not matched to a gene: 4. In DNA, the CDR3 is TGCGCCAGCAGCTTGGAACTAGCGGGGGGCGGCAATGAGCAGTTCTTC. Amino acid sequence: CASSLELAGGGNEQFF.

The chain uses TRBV30 and TRBJ2-3; TRBD1 might be the D (6 bases). This CDR3 has 12 amino acids. Trimming stripped 4 bases from V and 2 bases from J, with 7 bases between. CDR1 is GTSNPN and CDR2 is SVGIG in the germline V gene (reference sequence). CDR3 residues: CAWTGVTDTQYF. The CDR3 nucleotides read TGTGCCTGGACAGGGGTCACAGATACGCAGTATTTT.

The chain links TRBV11-2 to TRBJ2-7; 8 bases are a match to TRBD1. The CDR3 runs 15 residues. Germline trimming cut 4 bases from V and 1 base from J; bases unmatched to any gene: 6. Per germline, CDR1 SGHAT and CDR2 FQNNGV. CDR3 coding DNA: TGTGCCAGCAGCTCGCCGGGACAGGATTCCTACGAGCAGTACTTC. Amino acids: CASSSPGQDSYEQYF.

DNA for the CDR3: TGTGCCAGCAGTTTATCTCAGACATATAGCAATCAGCCCCAGCATTTT. Translating it yields CASSLSQTYSNQPQHF. The V and J genes are TRBV28 and TRBJ1-5; D gene unclear. V lost 1 base and J 0 bases, leaving 10 bases between the germline ends. CDR3 size: 16 residues. Germline CDR1 is MDHEN and CDR2 is SYDVKM.

Written as DNA, the CDR3 is TGCGCCAGCAGACCCACCAGGGCTACTAATGAAAAACTGTTTTTT. This sequence encodes CASRPTRATNEKLFF. The chain carries TRBV4-3 and TRBJ1-4, with D perhaps matching TRBD1 (5 bases). CDR1 and CDR2 from the germline V gene are LGHNA and YSLEER. V lost 6 bases and J 2 bases, leaving 13 bases between the germline ends. The CDR3 is 15 residues long.

The chain has TRBV5-1 and TRBJ2-3; 7 positions match TRBD2. Trimming removed 0 bases from V and 1 base from J; junction bases left unmatched: 5. The germline V gene encodes CDR1 SGHRS and CDR2 YFSETQ. The CDR3 runs to 16 residues. In DNA form, the CDR3 reads TGCGCCAGCAGCTTGGCGGCTAGCGGTCGCACAGATACGCAGTATTTT. As protein: CASSLAASGRTDTQYF.

V is TRBV25-1 and J is TRBJ2-5; TRBD2 matches 10 bases. Looked up from germline, CDR1 is MGHDK and CDR2 is SYGVNS. V was pared by 1 base and J by 1 base, with 3 bases of the junction left unmatched. This CDR3 has 16 residues. The CDR3 region is CASSESLAGVQETQYF. The CDR3 DNA follows: TGTGCCAGCAGTGAATCTCTAGCGGGGGTCCAAGAGACCCAGTACTTC.

The V and J genes are TRBV7-9 and TRBJ2-7; 7 bases are shared with TRBD2. Per germline, CDR1 SEHNR and CDR2 FQNEAQ (reference sequence). This CDR3 is built from 16 residues. Trimming removed 6 bases from V and 2 bases from J; junction bases left unmatched: 13. The CDR3 is CASRPREGPGPYEQYF. The CDR3 DNA sequence: TGTGCCAGCAGACCCAGGGAGGGACCGGGACCCTACGAGCAGTACTTC.

The CDR3 spells CASSQDRREYYGYTF. In nucleotides, the CDR3 is TGCGCCAGCAGCCAAGATAGGAGGGAGTACTATGGCTACACCTTC. The chain employs TRBV4-3 and TRBJ1-2; D is uncertain. This CDR3 is 15 amino acids long. Trimming shortened V by 0 bases and J by 3 bases, and 11 bases separated the two germline ends. Germline values: CDR1 LGHNA, CDR2 YSLEER.